This TCR beta chain was recorded in a study of blood T cell repertoires in COVID-19. Under the authors' procedure: The authors estimated nucleated cell counts from reference gene primer amplification. The repertoire was sequenced with immunoSEQ multiplex PCR; TCRdb's copy has only in-frame clones and lacks some. The V and J calls and the clone size are those of that table, but D and trimming were determined from the DNA. The data contain around 160,000 clones, around 79% of them singletons. This CDR3 is built from 14 residues. Germline V gives CDR1 MNHEY, CDR2 SVGAGI. V was clipped by 4 bases and J by 0 bases, with 9 bases between them.

This TCR derives from a man aged 45-65 years who had recovered from COVID-19. The chain combines TRBV6-5 with TRBJ1-2; D call uncertain. Sequenced sample: PBMCs or T cells enriched from blood (not recorded which). CDR3 DNA: TGTGCCAGCAGTTGGGCCCAGGCTAACTATGGCTACACCTTC. Translation gives CASSWAQANYGYTF.